The clone carrying this T cell receptor (beta chain) was counted a single time. CDR1 is SGDLS, CDR2 YYNGEE, per germline. The V gene lost 8 bases and the J gene lost 0 bases, with 11 bases spanning the gap. This CDR3 is 13 amino acids long. Profiling relied on immunoSEQ multiplex PCR, and the TCRdb table lists in-frame clones only, not all of them. The repertoire includes about 160,000 clones, 77% of them detected once, and 2.5% to 3.5% sits in the top ten. This record comes from a study of blood T cell repertoires in COVID-19. Sequenced sample: peripheral blood. The sequence was obtained from a man aged 65 to 79 with acute or convalescent COVID-19. The rearrangement joins TRBV9 to TRBJ1-2; D is perhaps TRBD1 (5 bases). In DNA form, the CDR3 reads TGTGCCAGTACAGGAACACCTAACTATGGCTACACCTTC. It translates to CASTGTPNYGYTF. Looking up the rest from reference TRBV9 and TRBJ1-2 gives the full variable domain: DSGVTQTPKHLITATGQRVTLRCSPRSGDLSVYWYQQSLDQGLQFLIQYYNGEERAKGNILERFSAQQFPDLHSELNLSSLELGDSALYFCASTGTPNYGYTFGSGTRLTVV.